The T cell receptor beta chain described here comes from a study of T cells in Graves' hyperthyroidism and ophthalmopathy. The CDR3 covers 14 residues. Trimming removed 6 bases at V and 9 bases at J, with 18 bases between. Authors of the study amplified TCR beta CDR3 regions from RNA transcripts. Using the HTBI primer set, a first-round RT-PCR was run on the TCR CDR3. TCRdb passed the multiplex PCR reads through MiXCR, listing each CDR3 protein once. The data hold approximately 430,000 distinct CDR3 sequences, with 15% to 19% observed a single time. This clonotype has at least ten counts. Input material: blood. This receptor was obtained from a woman between 18 and 30 years old with Graves' hyperthyroidism. V usage is TRBV12-3 or TRBV12-4 and J usage is TRBJ2-1, with D possibly being TRBD1 (6 bases). In nucleotides, the CDR3 is TGTGCCAGCAGCTTGCGCTTGGACAGCCTTGAGCAGTTCTTC. Translated, it gives CASSLRLDSLEQFF.